The TCR beta chain under discussion was sequenced for a study of CD8+CD57+ T cells in acquired aplastic anemia. Study overall: The mean DNA yield obtained from sorted CD4+ and CD8+ cells came to around 3 ug.

Ten or more counts support this clonotype. Its specificity is unknown. TCR beta VDJ and CDR3 profiles were obtained from a genomic DNA template. TCRdb ran MiXCR on the reads and lists one entry per CDR3 protein. The top ten clones hold approximately 8% of a sample with 250,000 to 300,000 distinct CDR3 sequences, roughly three fifths of them seen once. Germline CDR1 and CDR2: MNHNS and SASEGT. This CDR3 has 13 amino acids. Trimming cost V 6 bases and J 5 bases, with 11 bases left between them. The study's findings and limits: Both patients and controls carried the same twenty-nine CD8+ CDR3 sequences.

The sequencing sample was made of sorted CD4+, CD8+, or CD8+CD57+ T cells (not recorded which) from PBMCs. The gene calls are TRBV6-1 and TRBJ2-1; the D is unclear. This sequence was found in a human donor with severe aplastic anemia or a healthy control (not recorded which). The CDR3 loop is CASRIATHNEQFF. The CDR3 DNA is TGTGCCAGCAGGATCGCTACCCACAATGAGCAGTTCTTC.